The 18 T cell receptor beta chains listed next were all sequenced from one sample in a study of spatial heterogeneity in lung cancer. TCRdb reanalysed the 5' RACE reads using MiXCR and keeps one entry per CDR3 protein. The sample has about 87,000 distinct CDR3 sequences, 15% to 20% seen once. Stated time point: blood at routine non-recurrence follow-up after resection. The sample consisted of PBMCs, taken at follow-up. The receptors originated from a male donor with early-stage non-small cell lung cancer.

This chain joins TRBV6-2 or TRBV6-3 and TRBJ1-3, with D perhaps TRBD1 (6 bases). The CDR3 is made up of 15 amino acids. Trimming took off 6 bases at V and 3 bases at J, with 15 bases between the two ends. In germline, CDR1 is MNHEY, CDR2 SVGEGT. Here the CDR3 reads CASSPTGARGNTIYF. CDR3 sequence (DNA): TGTGCCAGCAGCCCCACGGGGGCGCGTGGAAACACCATATATTTT.

This clonotype came up a few times. The chain couples TRBV12-3 or TRBV12-4 to TRBJ2-3; no clear D gene. The CDR3 is 14 amino acids. Trimming removed 4 bases at V and 4 bases at J, with 12 bases between. The CDR3 sequence: CASSSLGSADTQYF. The CDR3 nucleotides read TGTGCCAGCAGTTCTTTGGGGTCGGCAGATACGCAGTATTTT.

This clonotype was observed a handful of times. The chain couples TRBV20-1 to TRBJ2-4; perhaps TRBD2 as D (5 bases). V dropped 6 bases and J dropped 2 bases, with 17 bases sitting between them. The CDR3 spans 15 residues. Per germline, CDR1 DFQATT and CDR2 SNEGSKA (reference sequence). CDR3 in DNA: TGCAGTGCCCGAGGGCCACTAGTAACCAAAAACATTCAGTACTTC. Protein sequence: CSARGPLVTKNIQYF.

This clonotype was seen a handful of times. The rearrangement uses TRBV6-2 or TRBV6-3 and TRBJ2-1, with 10 bases lining up with TRBD1. Trimming at V came to 5 bases and at J to 7 bases, leaving 11 bases not matched to a gene. CDR1 is MNHEY, CDR2 SVGEGT, per germline. This CDR3 contains 16 residues. CDR3 region: CASSTLRDRGSNEQFF. In DNA, the CDR3 is TGTGCCAGCAGTACCCTCCGGGACAGGGGATCGAATGAGCAGTTCTTC.

CDR3 sequence (DNA): TGTGCCACCAGTGGGCAGGGGCAGCAGCCCCAGCATTTT. Its protein product is CATSGQGQQPQHF. The chain recombines TRBV24-1 with TRBJ1-5, with a tentative D call TRBD1 (6 bases). The CDR3 runs 13 residues. In germline, CDR1 is KGHDR, CDR2 SFDVKD. The V gene lost 5 bases and the J gene lost 7 bases, with 11 bases spanning the gap.

In this sample, this clonotype turned up many times. This sequence joins TRBV2 and TRBJ2-1, with TRBD2 as a possible D gene (5 bases). The germline V gene encodes CDR1 SNHLY and CDR2 FYNNEI. V lost 2 bases and J 9 bases, leaving 5 bases between the germline ends. The CDR3 runs 11 residues. The CDR3 region is CASSERGEQFF. CDR3 in DNA: TGTGCCAGCAGTGAACGGGGTGAGCAGTTCTTC.

The V and J genes are TRBV4-3 and TRBJ2-5, with D possibly matching TRBD2 (5 bases). The V gene's germline CDR1 is LGHNA and CDR2 YSLEER. The CDR3 has 14 amino acids. Trimming stripped 0 bases from V and 4 bases from J, with 9 bases between. CDR3 protein: CASSQDLSGETQYF. As DNA, the CDR3 is TGCGCCAGCAGCCAAGATCTAAGCGGAGAGACCCAGTACTTC.

This clonotype was recorded many times. V usage is TRBV28 and J usage is TRBJ2-1; a possible D gene is TRBD1 (5 bases). V lost 3 bases to trimming and J lost 7 bases, with 13 bases between them. This CDR3 is built from 14 residues. CDR1 MDHEN and CDR2 SYDVKM come from the germline V gene. CDR3 region: CASSLATVKNEQFF. CDR3 coding DNA: TGTGCCAGCAGTTTGGCGACAGTCAAGAATGAGCAGTTCTTC.

This chain joins TRBV11-2 and TRBJ1-1; no clear D gene. Trimming cost V 8 bases and J 2 bases, with 12 bases left between them. The germline V gene encodes CDR1 SGHAT and CDR2 FQNNGV. This CDR3 is built from 13 residues. CDR3 sequence: CASSSQVNTEAFF. The CDR3 DNA reads TGTGCCAGCTCCTCCCAGGTTAACACTGAAGCTTTCTTT.

This clonotype occurred a few times. The gene calls are TRBV20-1 and TRBJ2-3; 13 bases agree with TRBD2. The trim removed 4 bases at V and 6 bases at J, leaving 7 bases unmatched. CDR3 size: 15 residues. CDR1 and CDR2 (germline): DFQATT, SNEGSKA (reference sequence). CDR3 sequence: CSAKRTSGRGDTQYF. In nucleotides, the CDR3 is TGCAGTGCTAAACGGACTAGCGGGAGAGGGGATACGCAGTATTTT.

This clonotype was counted at least ten times. The CDR3 sequence: CASSLKTGAGSKPQHF. CDR3 bases: TGTGCCAGCAGCCTAAAAACTGGTGCAGGATCTAAGCCCCAGCATTTT. The chain employs TRBV6-1 and TRBJ1-5, with D uncertain. Germline CDR1 reads MNHNS; CDR2 reads SASEGT. There are 16 residues in the CDR3. With 6 bases removed from V and 8 bases from J, the gap between germline ends came to 23 bases.

The chain employs TRBV7-9 and TRBJ1-2; no reliable D call. V was clipped by 5 bases and J by 4 bases, with 17 bases between them. Germline V gene sequence: CDR1 SEHNR, CDR2 FQNEAQ (reference sequence). The CDR3 covers 15 residues. The CDR3 reads CASSPGEGSLYGYTF. Written as DNA, the CDR3 is TGTGCCAGCAGCCCCGGGGAGGGCTCTCTCTATGGCTACACCTTC.

This clonotype was observed at least ten times. This chain uses TRBV5-1 with TRBJ2-3, with D perhaps TRBD2 (5 bases). CDR3 length: 14 residues. V was clipped by 4 bases and J by 4 bases, with 13 bases between them. CDR1 and CDR2 (germline): SGHRS, YFSETQ. CDR3 nucleotide sequence: TGCGCCAGCAGCATCGACGGGATCTCAGATACGCAGTATTTT. As protein: CASSIDGISDTQYF.

This clonotype occurred a few times. This sequence joins TRBV4-3 and TRBJ1-6, with 7 nucleotides matching TRBD1. Germline CDR1 is LGHNA and CDR2 is YSLEER. J was trimmed by 7 bases and V by 1 base; bases with no gene match: 4. The CDR3 runs to 15 residues. CDR3 residues: CASSQGRGLNSPLHF. CDR3 coding DNA: TGCGCCAGCAGCCAAGGAAGGGGGCTCAATTCACCCCTCCACTTT.

V usage is TRBV20-1 and J usage is TRBJ1-1; 12 bases fit TRBD1. This CDR3 is built from 16 residues. J lost 1 base, V lost 6 bases, and 9 bases had no gene match. CDR1 is DFQATT, CDR2 SNEGSKA, per germline (reference sequence). The DNA of the CDR3 is TGCAGTGCGCCTGCCGGGACAGGGGGCAAGAACACTGAAGCTTTCTTT. This translates into CSAPAGTGGKNTEAFF.

The sample holds many counts of this clonotype. The V call is TRBV7-6, the J call TRBJ2-5; TRBD2 matches at 14 bases. The germline V gene has CDR1 SGHVS and CDR2 FNYEAQ. The CDR3 has 16 amino acids. The ends lost 5 bases at V and 4 bases at J; junction bases unmatched: 6. CDR3 sequence: CASSPGGLAGAETQYF. The CDR3 DNA reads TGTGCCAGCAGCCCAGGGGGACTAGCGGGAGCAGAGACCCAGTACTTC.

This clonotype was detected only a few times. The V call is TRBV6-2 or TRBV6-3, the J call TRBJ1-5, with TRBD1 as a possible D gene (6 bases). CDR3 size: 14 residues. V was trimmed by 7 bases and J by 6 bases, leaving 16 bases between them. Germline V gene sequence: CDR1 MNHEY, CDR2 SVGEGT. The CDR3 here is CASKEGGSGQPQHF. CDR3 coding DNA: TGTGCCAGCAAAGAGGGGGGCTCGGGTCAGCCCCAGCATTTT.

V is TRBV7-9 and J is TRBJ2-7; 8 nucleotides align to TRBD2. Germline V gene lookup returns CDR1 SEHNR and CDR2 FQNEAQ (reference sequence). The CDR3 totals 15 residues. Germline trimming cut 3 bases from V and 3 bases from J; bases unmatched to any gene: 7. CDR3 sequence: CASSLAPGGNYEQYV. CDR3 coding DNA: TGTGCCAGCAGCTTGGCACCGGGAGGGAACTACGAGCAGTACGTC.